These 26 T cell receptor beta chains share one sample of origin, sequenced in a study of response to subunit inactivated influenza vaccine. TCRdb re-called the RT-PCR reads with MiXCR, one entry per CDR3 protein. The table lists roughly 790,000 distinct CDR3 sequences, 21% of them singletons. This specimen was PBMCs from blood, taken more than 4 days after vaccination. These receptors all stem from a man aged 50 to 59 who received an inactivated influenza vaccine.

The rearrangement uses TRBV20-1 and TRBJ2-3; 8 bases fit TRBD1. In germline, CDR1 is DFQATT, CDR2 SNEGSKA (reference sequence). With V trimmed by 6 bases and J by 0 bases, 8 bases remained unmatched. The length of the CDR3 is 15 residues. The CDR3, as DNA: TGCAGTGCCCCTGGACAGGGAGGAAGCACAGATACGCAGTATTTT. Amino acids: CSAPGQGGSTDTQYF.

This chain joins TRBV7-2 and TRBJ2-2; D ambiguous. The CDR3 runs 15 residues. V lost 5 bases, J lost 5 bases, and 15 bases lay in between. Germline V gene sequence: CDR1 SGHTA, CDR2 FQGNSA. The CDR3 protein is CASSQGLLRTGELFF. The CDR3 DNA sequence: TGTGCCAGCAGCCAAGGGCTATTGAGAACCGGGGAGCTGTTTTTT.

Only a few counts were recorded for this clonotype. The CDR3 region is CASSFPGTSGGPSDTQYF. CDR3 bases: TGTGCCAGCAGTTTTCCTGGGACTAGCGGGGGCCCCTCGGATACGCAGTATTTT. The V call is TRBV12-3 or TRBV12-4, the J call TRBJ2-3, with 14 positions matching TRBD2. The CDR3 length is 18 residues. The trim removed 3 bases at V and 6 bases at J, leaving 11 bases unmatched.

The sample holds a few counts of this clonotype. The chain links TRBV7-3 to TRBJ2-2, with D possibly matching TRBD1 (6 bases). The length of the CDR3 is 16 residues. The V gene's germline CDR1 is SGHTA and CDR2 FQGTGA. V lost 2 bases, J lost 1 base, and 11 bases lay in between. The DNA of the CDR3 is TGTGCCAGCAGCTTAGGTCTGGGACAGAACACCGGGGAGCTGTTTTTT. It is translated as CASSLGLGQNTGELFF.

The rearrangement links TRBV29-1 to TRBJ2-7; D remains ambiguous. Germline V CDR1 and CDR2: SQVTM, ANQGSEA. This CDR3 spans 12 amino acids. V gave up 2 bases and J gave up 2 bases, with 7 bases separating them. The CDR3 DNA reads as TGCAGCGTTGAATTACGGCCCTACGAGCAGTACTTC. Its protein product is CSVELRPYEQYF.

The chain links TRBV27 to TRBJ2-7; 7 nucleotides agree with TRBD2. Unmatched junction bases numbered 13, after V lost 4 bases and J lost 4 bases. The CDR3 extends over 16 amino acids. The germline V gene encodes CDR1 MNHEY and CDR2 SMNVEV (reference sequence). This CDR3 is CASSSSAGTILYEQYF. The CDR3 coding sequence is TGTGCCAGCAGTTCCAGTGCCGGGACTATACTTTACGAGCAGTACTTC.

This sequence joins TRBV20-1 and TRBJ1-2; 10 nucleotides match TRBD1. V was clipped by 0 bases and J by 6 bases; unmatched bases: 7. The germline V gene encodes CDR1 DFQATT and CDR2 SNEGSKA (reference sequence). The CDR3 spans 15 residues. CDR3 residues: CSARETRQGADGYTF. The CDR3 DNA reads TGCAGTGCTAGAGAGACAAGACAGGGGGCAGATGGCTACACCTTC.

This clonotype showed up just a few times. J is TRBJ2-1 and V is TRBV7-2; 11 positions agree with TRBD2. Trimming at V came to 0 bases and at J to 10 bases, leaving 8 bases not matched to a gene. Germline V gene sequence: CDR1 SGHTA, CDR2 FQGNSA. The CDR3 sequence is 16 residues long. The CDR3, as DNA: TGTGCCAGCAGCTTAGCTTCGCTAGCGGGGGGTCGGGAGCAGTTCTTC. Translating it yields CASSLASLAGGREQFF.

The chain is built from TRBV5-1 and TRBJ2-2, with 8 bases matching TRBD2. J was trimmed by 3 bases and V by 0 bases; bases with no gene match: 4. The V gene's germline CDR1 is SGHRS and CDR2 YFSETQ. The CDR3 totals 16 residues. The CDR3 here is CASSLGTGGHTGELFF. CDR3 DNA: TGCGCCAGCAGCTTGGGGACGGGAGGGCACACCGGGGAGCTGTTTTTT.

J is TRBJ2-3 and V is TRBV29-1; no clear D gene. CDR1 is SQVTM and CDR2 is ANQGSEA in the germline V gene. The CDR3 runs 12 residues. Trimming removed 4 bases at V and 0 bases at J, with 5 bases between. The CDR3 DNA reads TGCAGCGTTGCCAAAAGCACAGATACGCAGTATTTT. The encoded protein is CSVAKSTDTQYF.

The chain combines TRBV5-6 with TRBJ2-5, with 9 bases identical to TRBD2. Germline assignment: CDR1 SGHDT and CDR2 YYEEEE. V was pared by 4 bases and J by 2 bases, with 12 bases of the junction left unmatched. The CDR3 runs to 17 residues. CDR3 bases: TGTGCCAGCAGCGATGCAGCTCTAGCGGGAACTCAAGAGACCCAGTACTTC. It specifies CASSDAALAGTQETQYF.

This clonotype was seen a few times. The chain employs TRBV27 and TRBJ2-7; tentative D call: TRBD2 (6 bases). CDR3 length: 15 amino acids. The ends were cut back, 2 bases at V and 0 bases at J, with 11 bases in the middle. The V gene's germline CDR1 is MNHEY and CDR2 SMNVEV (reference sequence). The CDR3 DNA is TGTGCCAGCAGTTTAGGAGGGTATGGCTCCTACGAGCAGTACTTC. Amino acid sequence: CASSLGGYGSYEQYF.

V gene TRBV12-3 or TRBV12-4 combines with J gene TRBJ2-1, with 15 bases lining up with TRBD2. The CDR3 contains 16 residues. With V trimmed by 5 bases and J by 1 base, 0 bases remained unmatched. CDR3 region: CASSGTSGGSYNEQFF. The CDR3 DNA reads TGTGCCAGCAGTGGGACTAGCGGGGGGTCCTACAATGAGCAGTTCTTC.

This chain links TRBV12-3 or TRBV12-4 with TRBJ1-3, with a weak D call TRBD1 (6 bases). The CDR3 extends over 14 amino acids. The ends were cut back, 5 bases at V and 2 bases at J, with 10 bases in the middle. The CDR3 nucleotides are TGTGCCAGCAGTGGGGGGCCCACTGGAAACACCATATATTTT. It codes for CASSGGPTGNTIYF.

This clonotype came up a few times. The chain recombines TRBV12-3 or TRBV12-4 with TRBJ2-5; D call uncertain. This CDR3 is built from 13 residues. Trimming removed 5 bases from V and 4 bases from J, with 11 bases in between. Written as DNA, the CDR3 is TGTGCCAGCAGTGTCCCCTGGGGAGAGACCCAGTACTTC. It specifies CASSVPWGETQYF.

This clonotype occurred a few times. The genes are TRBV6-2 or TRBV6-3 and TRBJ2-1; D not resolved. Trimming took off 6 bases at V and 3 bases at J, with 18 bases between the two ends. Germline values: CDR1 MNHEY, CDR2 SVGEGT. This CDR3 region has 16 residues. CDR3 nucleotide sequence: TGTGCCAGCAGATATCTCTTAGGGCACGGCTACAATGAGCAGTTCTTC. Amino acid sequence: CASRYLLGHGYNEQFF.

This chain connects TRBV7-2 to TRBJ1-2, with D unclear. Germline V CDR1 and CDR2: SGHTA, FQGNSA. V lost 4 bases and J 1 base, leaving 4 bases between the germline ends. CDR3 length equals 12 residues. The CDR3 DNA is TGTGCCAGCAGCTCCATTAACTATGGCTACACCTTC. It encodes CASSSINYGYTF.

This clonotype appeared a few times. V gene TRBV7-2 combines with J gene TRBJ1-1; possible D gene TRBD1, 5 bases. CDR3 length: 14 amino acids. Germline CDR1 and CDR2: SGHTA and FQGNSA. V lost 1 base to trimming and J lost 6 bases, with 12 bases between them. In DNA, the CDR3 is TGTGCCAGCAGCTTAGGGAGGGGAAGCGCTGAAGCTTTCTTT. Amino acids: CASSLGRGSAEAFF.

The V and J genes are TRBV27 and TRBJ2-5; TRBD1 matches 7 bases. V shed 7 bases, J shed 5 bases, and the junction held 10 bases outside the gene matches. The CDR3 extends over 14 amino acids. Germline values: CDR1 MNHEY, CDR2 SMNVEV (reference sequence). DNA of the CDR3: TGTGCCAGCAAGGCGACACAGGGGTACGAGACCCAGTACTTC. This gives the protein CASKATQGYETQYF.

This clonotype was counted a single time. CDR3 in DNA: TGTGCCAGCAGCCGCTACACCGGGACAGGGGAAGCTTTCTTT. As protein: CASSRYTGTGEAFF. This chain uses TRBV3-1 with TRBJ1-1, with 9 positions matching TRBD1. V was clipped by 4 bases and J by 8 bases; unmatched bases: 8. The germline CDR1 and CDR2 sequences are LGHDT and YNNKEL (reference sequence). CDR3 length equals 14 residues.

The table lists this clonotype with a few counts. V usage is TRBV2 and J usage is TRBJ1-1; D uncertain. This CDR3 is built from 15 residues. Trimming removed 1 base at V and 1 base at J, with 10 bases between. Per the germline V gene, CDR1 is SNHLY and CDR2 is FYNNEI. The CDR3 DNA sequence: TGTGCCAGCAGTGAAGAAAGGCCCAGGAACACTGAAGCTTTCTTT. Protein sequence: CASSEERPRNTEAFF.

This clonotype was seen a few times. In DNA, the CDR3 is TGCGCCAGCAGCCAAGCCCTAGCGGGGTATAGCTCCTACGAGCAGTACTTC. This translates into CASSQALAGYSSYEQYF. The rearrangement uses TRBV4-3 and TRBJ2-7, with 9 bases identical to TRBD2. V gave up 1 base and J gave up 0 bases; unmatched junction bases: 7. Germline CDR1 LGHNA, CDR2 YSLEER. There are 17 residues in the CDR3.

This clonotype was seen only a few times. The rearrangement joins TRBV20-1 to TRBJ2-3; maybe TRBD2 (5 bases). The CDR3 loop spans 15 amino acids. V lost 5 bases and J 1 base, leaving 16 bases between the germline ends. CDR1 and CDR2 (germline): DFQATT, SNEGSKA (reference sequence). DNA for the CDR3: TGCAGTGCTGACGACGGGGAACGGGGCACAGATACGCAGTATTTT. It codes for CSADDGERGTDTQYF.

This clonotype was counted only a few times. V usage is TRBV10-3 and J usage is TRBJ2-7; D gene unclear. CDR3 size: 14 residues. The V end lost 4 bases, the J end lost 1 base, and 11 bases lay between the germline ends. Germline assignment: CDR1 ENHRY and CDR2 SYGVKD. CDR3 sequence (DNA): TGTGCCATCAGTGCATATCCGGCATCCTACGAGCAGTACTTC. Its translation: CAISAYPASYEQYF.

In this sample, this clonotype turned up a few times. The gene calls are TRBV27 and TRBJ2-2; 9 nucleotides match TRBD1. The CDR3 runs to 14 residues. Per germline, CDR1 MNHEY and CDR2 SMNVEV (reference sequence). The junction had 4 bases not matched to a gene; V was cut back by 5 bases and J by 6 bases. The CDR3 protein is CASSPRDRAGELFF. The CDR3 DNA sequence: TGTGCCAGCAGTCCCCGGGACAGGGCCGGGGAGCTGTTTTTT.

The CDR3 loop is CASSQDPRAYEQYF. CDR3 DNA: TGCGCCAGCAGCCAAGATCCCAGGGCCTACGAGCAGTACTTC. The rearrangement uses TRBV4-3 and TRBJ2-7; D may be TRBD1 (5 bases). The CDR3 has 14 residues. V dropped 0 bases and J dropped 2 bases, with 8 bases sitting between them. CDR1 is LGHNA, CDR2 YSLEER, per germline.